Presented here are 24 T cell receptor beta chains from one specimen sequenced in a study of blood T cell repertoires in COVID-19. Here immunoSEQ multiplex PCR was the method, and the copy in TCRdb shows in-frame clones only, minus some. The sample yields tens of thousands of clones, around 90% seen once. The sequencing input was peripheral blood. The receptors come from a man between 45 and 60 years old with acute or convalescent COVID-19.

The V call is TRBV24-1, the J call TRBJ1-2; no definite D call. This CDR3 has 15 amino acids. Trimming shortened V by 3 bases and J by 3 bases, and 13 bases separated the two germline ends. In germline, CDR1 is KGHDR, CDR2 SFDVKD. For the CDR3, the DNA is TGTGCCACCAGTGATGAGAGGAGATCCTACTATGGCTACACCTTC. Protein sequence: CATSDERRSYYGYTF.

The chain carries TRBV18 and TRBJ2-6; 7 positions match TRBD1. With V trimmed by 8 bases and J by 0 bases, 7 bases remained unmatched. Germline V lookup: CDR1 KGHSH, CDR2 LQKENI. The CDR3 covers 16 residues. The CDR3 DNA reads as TGTGCCAGCCATGGACAGGCCTCCTCTGGGGCCAACGTCCTGACTTTC. It translates to CASHGQASSGANVLTF. The full variable domain, in which reference TRBV18 and TRBJ2-6 provide the parts outside the CDR3, is NAGVMQNPRHLVRRRGQEARLRCSPMKGHSHVYWYRQLPEEGLKFMVYLQKENIIDESGMPKERFSAEFPKEGPSILRIQQVVRGDSAAYFCASHGQASSGANVLTFGAGSRLTVL.

A few counts support this clone. Other DNA sequences in the sample encode the same CDR3. This chain uses TRBV30 with TRBJ1-1; D remains ambiguous. Per the germline V gene, CDR1 is GTSNPN and CDR2 is SVGIG (reference sequence). This CDR3 spans 13 amino acids. Trimming stripped 2 bases from V and 2 bases from J, with 9 bases between. CDR3 bases: TGTGCCTGGAGTAGGGAGGGAAACACTGAAGCTTTCTTT. Its protein product is CAWSREGNTEAFF.

This clone was seen a handful of times. The gene calls are TRBV15 and TRBJ2-1; D is undetermined. The CDR3 covers 14 residues. The V end was cut by 4 bases, the J end by 0 bases, with 7 bases between. Germline lookup yields CDR1 LNHNV and CDR2 YYDKDF (reference sequence). CDR3: CATSNPGSYNEQFF. DNA for the CDR3: TGTGCCACCAGCAACCCAGGCTCCTACAATGAGCAGTTCTTC.

The chain links TRBV24-1 to TRBJ2-2, with TRBD1 as a possible D gene (6 bases). This CDR3 is built from 15 residues. Looked up from germline, CDR1 is KGHDR and CDR2 is SFDVKD. Deletions cut 4 bases from V and 4 bases from J, with 12 bases between. CDR3 in DNA: TGTGCCACCAGTGACACCGGGACAATCACCGGGGAGCTGTTTTTT. This gives the protein CATSDTGTITGELFF.

The chain couples TRBV20-1 to TRBJ2-2; possible D gene TRBD1, 6 bases. Looked up from germline, CDR1 is DFQATT and CDR2 is SNEGSKA (reference sequence). Trimming left V 3 bases short and J 7 bases short, with 9 bases between. The CDR3 contains 12 residues. CDR3 sequence reads: CSASTGFGELFF. In DNA form, the CDR3 reads TGCAGTGCTAGTACAGGGTTCGGGGAGCTGTTTTTT.

The gene calls are TRBV19 and TRBJ1-5, with D perhaps matching TRBD1 (5 bases). CDR3 length: 15 residues. From germline, CDR1 is LNHDA and CDR2 SQIVND (reference sequence). The V gene lost 10 bases and the J gene lost 2 bases, with 18 bases spanning the gap. CDR3: CATLSTADGNQPQHF. The CDR3 region has the DNA TGTGCCACCCTTTCGACAGCAGACGGCAATCAGCCCCAGCATTTT.

The chain recombines TRBV5-1 with TRBJ2-7, with 10 positions matching TRBD1. This CDR3 spans 17 amino acids. V lost 1 base, J lost 4 bases, and 11 bases stayed unmatched. Germline V gives CDR1 SGHRS, CDR2 YFSETQ. The CDR3 region has the DNA TGCGCCAGCAGCTTGACCCGGACCGGGACAGGGGTGTACGAGCAGTACTTC. Its translation is CASSLTRTGTGVYEQYF.

This clone was seen once. The V call is TRBV7-9, the J call TRBJ1-4; 10 nucleotides align to TRBD1. The CDR3 is 15 residues long. Germline trimming cut 5 bases from V and 5 bases from J; bases unmatched to any gene: 5. CDR1 is SEHNR and CDR2 is FQNEAQ in the germline V gene (reference sequence). DNA of the CDR3: TGTGCCAGCAGCCCCCGGGACAGGGGCAATGAAAAACTGTTTTTT. Residues: CASSPRDRGNEKLFF.

The chain combines TRBV6-2 or TRBV6-3 with TRBJ2-2, with 10 bases matching TRBD2. This CDR3 region has 15 residues. The V gene end was trimmed by 3 bases and the J gene end by 4 bases; junction bases not matched to a gene: 2. Germline CDR1 MNHEY, CDR2 SVGEGT. The CDR3 spells CASSYLAGATGELFF. The DNA of the CDR3 is TGTGCCAGCAGTTATCTAGCGGGGGCCACCGGGGAGCTGTTTTTT.

The V and J genes are TRBV5-1 and TRBJ2-7, with D uncertain. The V and J ends lost 3 bases and 0 bases respectively, with 31 bases between them. The CDR3 length is 21 residues. Germline V gene sequence: CDR1 SGHRS, CDR2 YFSETQ. Here the CDR3 DNA reads TGCGCCAGCAGCTCGTCCAGAGTTACATCCGAGACGGCGCGGATCTCCTACGAGCAGTACTTC. Translating it yields CASSSSRVTSETARISYEQYF.

J is TRBJ2-7 and V is TRBV1; TRBD1 is the table's D call and was not checked against the DNA. TRBV1 has pseudogene status. The CDR3 consists of 16 residues. This CDR3 reads CTSSQPQTKVRGEQYF. The CDR3 DNA follows: TGCACCAGCAGCCAACCCCAGACGAAGGTTAGGGGCGAGCAGTACTTC.

On this clone itself: Other DNA sequences in the same sample also yield this CDR3. V gene TRBV30 combines with J gene TRBJ2-5, with 16 bases identical to TRBD2. Germline V gives CDR1 GTSNPN, CDR2 SVGIG (reference sequence). This CDR3 has 16 amino acids. J gave up 5 bases and V 4 bases, and 7 bases lay outside the gene matches. The CDR3 bases are TGTGCCTGGACACCGGGACTAGCGGGGGGGCGGGAGACCCAGTACTTC. It translates to CAWTPGLAGGRETQYF. Combining the CDR3 with reference TRBV30 and TRBJ2-5 gives the whole variable domain SQTIHQWPATLVQPVGSPLSLECTVEGTSNPNLYWYRQAAGRGLQLLFYSVGIGQISSEVPQNLSASRPQDRQFILSSKKLLLSDSGFYLCAWTPGLAGGRETQYFGPGTRLLVL.

J is TRBJ1-6 and V is TRBV5-5, with 9 bases aligning to TRBD1. CDR3 length: 14 residues. The germline gives CDR1 SGHKS, CDR2 YYEKEE (reference sequence). V was clipped by 3 bases and J by 10 bases; unmatched bases: 5. CDR3 DNA sequence: TGTGCCAGCAGCTCCGGGACAGGGAAATCACCCCTCCACTTT. Its translation is CASSSGTGKSPLHF.

The V gene is TRBV30, the J gene TRBJ1-1, with 8 bases matching TRBD1. The CDR3 sequence is 15 residues long. Trimming cost V 1 base and J 1 base; bases outside gene matches: 5. Germline loops: CDR1 GTSNPN, CDR2 SVGIG (reference sequence). The CDR3 is CAWSAGQEENTEAFF. The CDR3 DNA follows: TGTGCCTGGAGTGCGGGACAGGAGGAGAACACTGAAGCTTTCTTT.

CDR3 in amino acids: CASSPAPGAGSTDTQYF. The CDR3 nucleotides are TGTGCCAGCTCACCGGCCCCGGGAGCGGGGAGCACAGATACGCAGTATTTT. J is TRBJ2-3 and V is TRBV18; 7 bases agree with TRBD2. This CDR3 region has 17 residues. V lost 3 bases and J lost 0; bases outside the gene matches: 9. Per germline, CDR1 KGHSH and CDR2 LQKENI.

The chain combines TRBV30 with TRBJ1-5, with TRBD1 as a possible D gene (6 bases). There are 14 residues in the CDR3. Trimming removed 5 bases from V and 3 bases from J, with 14 bases in between. CDR1 is GTSNPN, CDR2 SVGIG, per germline (reference sequence). The CDR3 DNA reads TGTGCCTGGGGTTCGACAGGCTTCAATCAGCCCCAGCATTTT. Its translation: CAWGSTGFNQPQHF.

V gene TRBV6-2 or TRBV6-3 combines with J gene TRBJ1-3; possibly TRBD1 for D (5 bases). Trimming took 5 bases from V and 5 from J, leaving 13 bases between them. This CDR3 contains 14 residues. The germline gives CDR1 MNHEY, CDR2 SVGEGT. As DNA, the CDR3 is TGTGCCAGCAGTGTCGATTGGGGCAGAAACACCATATATTTT. Residues: CASSVDWGRNTIYF.

This clone qualifies as medium-sized. This chain connects TRBV19 to TRBJ1-3; unclear D gene. Germline-derived CDR1 and CDR2 are LNHDA and SQIVND (reference sequence). This CDR3 spans 11 amino acids. The V gene lost 3 bases and the J gene lost 11 bases, with 8 bases spanning the gap. CDR3 sequence (DNA): TGTGCCAGTAGTATCGGGATTTCCATATATTTT. Its translation: CASSIGISIYF.

The chain is built from TRBV7-8 and TRBJ2-6, with 9 positions matching TRBD2. CDR3 length equals 17 residues. The germline CDR1 and CDR2 sequences are SGHVS and FQNEAQ. V dropped 8 bases and J dropped 5; count of bases not matched to a gene: 13. The CDR3 coding sequence is TGTGCCAGCTTACCTAGCGGGGCCCCTCCAAGGGCCAACGTCCTGACTTTC. Encoded protein: CASLPSGAPPRANVLTF.

The chain recombines TRBV4-2 with TRBJ2-2, with D unresolved. The germline V gene has CDR1 LGHNA and CDR2 YNFKEQ. CDR3 length equals 16 residues. Trimming cost V 0 bases and J 5 bases, with 13 bases left between them. The CDR3 region is CASSQDPPGGTGELFF. The DNA for the CDR3 is TGTGCCAGCAGCCAAGATCCCCCCGGTGGTACCGGGGAGCTGTTTTTT.

This clone appeared a single time. The chain carries TRBV5-1 and TRBJ2-1, with D possibly TRBD1 on 5 matching bases. The V gene lost 0 bases and the J gene lost 6 bases, with 7 bases spanning the gap. Per the germline V gene, CDR1 is SGHRS and CDR2 is YFSETQ. The CDR3 runs 13 residues. CDR3 nucleotides: TGCGCCAGCAGCTTGGCGACAGCCAATGAGCAGTTCTTC. Translation: CASSLATANEQFF.

The V call is TRBV12-3 or TRBV12-4, the J call TRBJ2-7, with 13 bases lining up with TRBD2. Losses at the gene ends were 8 bases for V and 2 bases for J; bases not matched to a gene: 0. The CDR3 is 13 amino acids. Here the CDR3 reads CASGLAGAYEQYF. The CDR3 DNA is TGTGCCAGCGGACTAGCGGGGGCCTACGAGCAGTACTTC.

The chain joins TRBV7-2 to TRBJ2-3, with D hard to call. The CDR3 sequence is 12 residues long. CDR1 and CDR2 from the germline V gene are SGHTA and FQGNSA. V lost 7 bases, J lost 2 bases, and 7 bases lay in between. The CDR3 sequence: CASNPTTDTQYF. CDR3 sequence (DNA): TGTGCCAGCAACCCTACCACAGATACGCAGTATTTT.